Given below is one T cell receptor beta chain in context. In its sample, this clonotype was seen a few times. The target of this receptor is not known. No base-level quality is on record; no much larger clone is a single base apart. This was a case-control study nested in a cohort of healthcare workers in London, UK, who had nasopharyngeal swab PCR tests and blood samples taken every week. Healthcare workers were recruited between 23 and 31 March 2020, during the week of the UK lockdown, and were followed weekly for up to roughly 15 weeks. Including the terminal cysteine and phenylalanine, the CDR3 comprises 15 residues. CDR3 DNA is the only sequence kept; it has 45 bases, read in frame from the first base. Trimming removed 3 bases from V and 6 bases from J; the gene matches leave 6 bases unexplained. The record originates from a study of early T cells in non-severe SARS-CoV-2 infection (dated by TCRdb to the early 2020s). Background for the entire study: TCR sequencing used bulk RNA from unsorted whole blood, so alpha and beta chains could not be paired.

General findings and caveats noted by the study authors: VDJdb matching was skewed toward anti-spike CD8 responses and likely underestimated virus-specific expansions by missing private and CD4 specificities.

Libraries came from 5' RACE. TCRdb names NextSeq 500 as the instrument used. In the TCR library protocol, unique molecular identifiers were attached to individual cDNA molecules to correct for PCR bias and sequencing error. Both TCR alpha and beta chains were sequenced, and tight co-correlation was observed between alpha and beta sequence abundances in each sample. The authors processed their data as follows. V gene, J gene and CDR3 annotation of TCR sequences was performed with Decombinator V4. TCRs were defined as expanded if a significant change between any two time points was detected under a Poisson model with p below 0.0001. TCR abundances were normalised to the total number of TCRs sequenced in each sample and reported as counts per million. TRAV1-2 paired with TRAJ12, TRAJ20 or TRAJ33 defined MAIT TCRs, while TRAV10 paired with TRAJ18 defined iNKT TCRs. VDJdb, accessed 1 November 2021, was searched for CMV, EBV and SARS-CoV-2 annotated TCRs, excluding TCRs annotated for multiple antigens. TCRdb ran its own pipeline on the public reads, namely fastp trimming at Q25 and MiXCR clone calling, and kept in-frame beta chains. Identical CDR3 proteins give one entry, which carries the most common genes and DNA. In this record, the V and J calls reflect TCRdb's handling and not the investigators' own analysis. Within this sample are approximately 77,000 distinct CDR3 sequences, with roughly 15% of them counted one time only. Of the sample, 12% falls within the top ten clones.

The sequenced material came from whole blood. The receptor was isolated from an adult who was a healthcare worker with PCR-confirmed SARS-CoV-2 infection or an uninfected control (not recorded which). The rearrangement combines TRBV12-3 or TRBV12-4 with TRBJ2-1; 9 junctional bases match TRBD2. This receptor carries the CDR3 CASSLGGRAINEQFF. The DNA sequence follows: TGTGCCAGCAGTTTGGGCGGGAGGGCCATCAATGAGCAGTTCTTC.